This TCR beta chain was recorded in a study of blood T cell repertoires in COVID-19 (dated by TCRdb to between 2020 and 2021). For the study in its entirety: The collaborator samples originated in the United States, Italy and Spain and spanned the acute and convalescent phases of COVID-19. The sample metadata nearly always contained a de-identified subject ID, COVID-19 status, age in years and sex. Subjects who had been exposed to COVID-19, were actively infected with it, or had recovered from it provided the deeply sampled blood TCRbeta repertoires that made up the dataset. A freely available public database, intended as a resource for researchers studying the immune response to SARS-CoV-2, is where the repertoires were released. The material from the prospective study consisted of cDNA or gDNA derived from T cells, B-cell-depleted T cells, or PBMCs. Where available, HLA class I and class II types were taken from metadata supplied by the sample provider and were not determined by assay-based typing. Samples came from the ongoing ImmuneRACE study (first 160 participants) plus 1,254 subjects from 6 global collaborators.

One collaborating source in Seattle enrolled patients while the patients were actively infected and followed the patients over time throughout the course of disease. Whole blood was collected in K2EDTA tubes by collaborating institutions according to the institutions' own protocols. For TCRbeta analysis, collaborators shipped samples in one of three forms: frozen whole blood, isolated PBMCs, or DNA extracted from either of those sample types. Worth noting for this clone: Its target antigen remains unknown. No much larger clone exists at a distance of one base, and base qualities are not known.

For CDR1 and CDR2, the germline V gene lists MGHRA and YSYEKL. After removal of 1 base from V and 7 bases from J, the junction retains 14 bases not matched to a gene. From the cysteine up to the phenylalanine, the CDR3 has a length of 17 residues. Only the CDR3 region is kept as DNA, spanning 51 bases read in frame from base 1. Overall study outcomes, separate from this receptor: How much clinical and demographic metadata was included differed by source and by participant, and the metadata was provided uncurated.

TCRbeta CDR3 regions were amplified from genomic DNA by means of the immunoSEQ Assay, a bias-controlled multiplex PCR. The original methods were these. Nucleated cell counts per sample were estimated from amplification of reference gene primers within the assay. To quantify the absolute abundance of each unique TCRbeta CDR3 rearrangement, sequence reads were collapsed and filtered. For each sample, productive Simpson clonality was calculated as the square root of Simpson's diversity index over productive rearrangements. TCRdb retrieved this table from immuneACCESS and kept in-frame rearrangements only. Not all clones are present; in checked studies, unresolved V genes account for under half, and no reason is known for the remainder. V, J and clone size were drawn from that table, and D and trimming were deduced from the DNA. Counted in this sample were about 250,000 clones; around 88% of them appeared once. The ten largest clones add up to around 6% of the sample.

The chain employs TRBV4-1 and TRBJ2-7; TRBD1 matches 9 bases in the middle. The sequenced sample consisted of peripheral blood. The sequence came from a woman over 75 with COVID-19, enrolled during active disease. The DNA sequence is TGCGCCAGCAGCCAAGGGACAGGGGCCTCCGGGGGGAGAGAGCAGTACTTC. Translation gives CASSQGTGASGGREQYF.